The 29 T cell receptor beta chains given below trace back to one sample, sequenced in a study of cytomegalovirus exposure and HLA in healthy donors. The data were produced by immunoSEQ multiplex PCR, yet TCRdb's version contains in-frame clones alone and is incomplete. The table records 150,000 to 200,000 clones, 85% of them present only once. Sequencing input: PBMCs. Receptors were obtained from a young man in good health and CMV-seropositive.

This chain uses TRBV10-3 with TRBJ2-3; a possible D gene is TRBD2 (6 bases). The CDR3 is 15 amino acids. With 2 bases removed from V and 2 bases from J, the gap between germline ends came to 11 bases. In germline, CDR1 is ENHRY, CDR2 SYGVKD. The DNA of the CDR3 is TGTGCCATCAGTGAGGGGGGGAAAAACACAGATACGCAGTATTTT. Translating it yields CAISEGGKNTDTQYF.

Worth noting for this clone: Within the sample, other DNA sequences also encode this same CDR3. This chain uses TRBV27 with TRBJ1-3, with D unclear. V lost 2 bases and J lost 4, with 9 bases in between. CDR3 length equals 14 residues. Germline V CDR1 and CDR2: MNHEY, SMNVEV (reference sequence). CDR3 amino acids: CASSLGGSGNTIYF. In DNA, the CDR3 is TGTGCCAGCAGTTTAGGAGGTTCGGGAAACACCATATATTTT.

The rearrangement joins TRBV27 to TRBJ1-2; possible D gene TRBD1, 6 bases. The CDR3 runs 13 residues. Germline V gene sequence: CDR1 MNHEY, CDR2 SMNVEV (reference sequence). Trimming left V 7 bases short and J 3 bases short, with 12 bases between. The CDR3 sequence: CASKETGDYGYTF. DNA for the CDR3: TGTGCCAGCAAAGAGACAGGAGACTATGGCTACACCTTC.

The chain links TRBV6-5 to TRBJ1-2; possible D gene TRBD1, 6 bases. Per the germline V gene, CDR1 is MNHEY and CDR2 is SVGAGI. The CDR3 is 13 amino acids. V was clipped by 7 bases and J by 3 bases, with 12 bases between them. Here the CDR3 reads CASTNRADYGYTF. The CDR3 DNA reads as TGTGCCAGCACAAACAGGGCAGACTATGGCTACACCTTC.

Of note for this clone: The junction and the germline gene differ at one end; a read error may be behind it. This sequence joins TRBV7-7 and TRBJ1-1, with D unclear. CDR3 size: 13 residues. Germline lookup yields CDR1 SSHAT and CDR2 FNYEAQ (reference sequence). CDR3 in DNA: TGTGCTAGCAGCCCCGAGGCCGGGTCTGAAGCTTTCTTT. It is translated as CASSPEAGSEAFF.

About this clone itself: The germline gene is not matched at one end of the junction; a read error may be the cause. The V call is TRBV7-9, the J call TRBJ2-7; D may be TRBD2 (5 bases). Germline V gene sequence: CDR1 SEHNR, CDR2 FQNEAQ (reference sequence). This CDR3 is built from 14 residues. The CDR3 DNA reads TGTGCCAGCAGCAGACCGCTAGCCTCCAACGAGCAGTACTTC. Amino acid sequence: CASSRPLASNEQYF.

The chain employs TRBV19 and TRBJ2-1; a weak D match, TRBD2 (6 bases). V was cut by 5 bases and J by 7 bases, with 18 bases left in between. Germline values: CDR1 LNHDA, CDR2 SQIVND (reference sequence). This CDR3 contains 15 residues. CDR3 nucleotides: TGTGCCAGTAGTCCCCAGAGTGGGGGGTTGAATGAGCAGTTCTTC. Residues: CASSPQSGGLNEQFF.

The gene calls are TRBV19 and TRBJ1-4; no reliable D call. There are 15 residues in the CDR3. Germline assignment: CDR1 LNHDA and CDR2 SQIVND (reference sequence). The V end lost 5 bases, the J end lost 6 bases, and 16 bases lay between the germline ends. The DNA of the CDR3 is TGTGCCAGTAGTGCCGGACTCCGGGCCCATGAAAAACTGTTTTTT. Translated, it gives CASSAGLRAHEKLFF.

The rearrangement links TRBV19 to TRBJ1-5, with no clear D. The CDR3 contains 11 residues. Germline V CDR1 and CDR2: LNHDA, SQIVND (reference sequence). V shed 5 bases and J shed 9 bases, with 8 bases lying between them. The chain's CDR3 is CASSQEGPQHF. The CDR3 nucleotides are TGTGCCAGTAGTCAGGAGGGGCCCCAGCATTTT. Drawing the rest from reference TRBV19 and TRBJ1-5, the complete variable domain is DGGITQSPKYLFRKEGQNVTLSCEQNLNHDAMYWYRQDPGQGLRLIYYSQIVNDFQKGDIAEGYSVSREKKESFPLTVTSAQKNPTAFYLCASSQEGPQHFGDGTRLSIL.

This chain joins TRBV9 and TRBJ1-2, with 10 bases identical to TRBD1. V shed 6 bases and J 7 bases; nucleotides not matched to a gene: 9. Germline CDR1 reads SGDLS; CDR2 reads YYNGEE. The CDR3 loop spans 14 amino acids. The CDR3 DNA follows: TGTGCCAGCACAAGGACAGGGGGTAATCGTGGCTACACCTTC. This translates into CASTRTGGNRGYTF.

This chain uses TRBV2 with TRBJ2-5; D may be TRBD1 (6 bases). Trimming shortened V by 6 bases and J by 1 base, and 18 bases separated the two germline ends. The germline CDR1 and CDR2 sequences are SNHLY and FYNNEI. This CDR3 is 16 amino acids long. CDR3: CASRSLGGGSQETQYF. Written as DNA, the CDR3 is TGTGCCAGCAGATCCTTAGGGGGTGGCAGCCAAGAGACCCAGTACTTC.

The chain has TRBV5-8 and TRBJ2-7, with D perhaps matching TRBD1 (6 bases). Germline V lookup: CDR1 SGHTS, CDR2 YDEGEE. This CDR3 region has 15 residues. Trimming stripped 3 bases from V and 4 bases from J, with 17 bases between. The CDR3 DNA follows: TGTGCCAGCAGCTCGGAATGGGGCAGGGGTTACGAGCAGTACTTC. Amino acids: CASSSEWGRGYEQYF.

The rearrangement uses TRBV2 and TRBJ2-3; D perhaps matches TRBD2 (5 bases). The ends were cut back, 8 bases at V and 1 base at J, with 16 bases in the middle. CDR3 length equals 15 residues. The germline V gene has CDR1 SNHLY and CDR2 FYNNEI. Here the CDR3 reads CASYSGRYGTDTQYF. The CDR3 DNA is TGTGCCAGCTACAGCGGACGATACGGCACAGATACGCAGTATTTT.

CDR3 bases: TGCGCCAGCAAGGAGGGACTAGCGGGGGGGACAGATACGCAGTATTTT. It specifies CASKEGLAGGTDTQYF. This chain joins TRBV5-1 and TRBJ2-3, with TRBD2 matching over 16 bases. V shed 6 bases and J 3 bases; nucleotides not matched to a gene: 4. Germline values: CDR1 SGHRS, CDR2 YFSETQ. The CDR3 extends over 16 amino acids.

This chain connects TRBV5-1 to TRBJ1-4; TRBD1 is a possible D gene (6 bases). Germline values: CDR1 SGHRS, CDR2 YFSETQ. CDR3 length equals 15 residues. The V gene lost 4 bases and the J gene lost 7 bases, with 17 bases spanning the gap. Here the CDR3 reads CASSEGLQGSEKLFF. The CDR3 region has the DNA TGCGCCAGCAGCGAAGGACTCCAGGGGAGTGAAAAACTGTTTTTT.

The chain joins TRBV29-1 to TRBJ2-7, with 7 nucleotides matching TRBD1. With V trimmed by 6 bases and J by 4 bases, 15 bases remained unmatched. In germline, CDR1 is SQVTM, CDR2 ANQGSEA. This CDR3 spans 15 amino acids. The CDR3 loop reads CSVKRGTAEHYEQYF. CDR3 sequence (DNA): TGCAGCGTCAAACGAGGGACAGCTGAACATTACGAGCAGTACTTC.

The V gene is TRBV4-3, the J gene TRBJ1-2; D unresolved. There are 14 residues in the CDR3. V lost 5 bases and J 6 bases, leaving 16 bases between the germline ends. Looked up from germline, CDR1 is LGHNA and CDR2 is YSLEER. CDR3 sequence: CASSDHNEGNGYTF. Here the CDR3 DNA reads TGCGCCAGCAGCGACCATAATGAGGGTAATGGCTACACCTTC.

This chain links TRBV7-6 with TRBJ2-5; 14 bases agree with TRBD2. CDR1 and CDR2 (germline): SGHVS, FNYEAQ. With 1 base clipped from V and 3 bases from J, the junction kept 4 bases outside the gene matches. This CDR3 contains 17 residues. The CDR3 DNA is TGTGCCAGCAGCTTAGAACCGACTAGCGGGGGGGAAGAGACCCAGTACTTC. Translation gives CASSLEPTSGGEETQYF.

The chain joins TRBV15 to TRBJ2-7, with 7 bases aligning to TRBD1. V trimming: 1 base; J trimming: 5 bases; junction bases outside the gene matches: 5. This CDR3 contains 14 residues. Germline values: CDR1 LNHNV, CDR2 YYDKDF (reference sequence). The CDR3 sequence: CATSRVRGRDEQYF. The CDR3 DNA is TGTGCCACCAGCAGAGTAAGGGGGCGGGACGAGCAGTACTTC.

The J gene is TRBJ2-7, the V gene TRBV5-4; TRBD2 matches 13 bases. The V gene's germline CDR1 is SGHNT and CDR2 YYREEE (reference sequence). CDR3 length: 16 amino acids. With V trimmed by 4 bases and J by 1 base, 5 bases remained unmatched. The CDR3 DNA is TGTGCCAGCAGCGGCCGGACTAGCGGGGGATCCTACGAGCAGTACTTC. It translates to CASSGRTSGGSYEQYF.

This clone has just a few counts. CDR3 nucleotides: TGCGCCAGCAGTGAGAATAGCGGGGGGCTCTCCTACGAGCAGTACTTC. Its protein product is CASSENSGGLSYEQYF. The gene calls are TRBV10-1 and TRBJ2-7; 10 bases align to TRBD2. The CDR3 runs to 16 residues. Germline lookup yields CDR1 WNHNN and CDR2 SYGVQD (reference sequence). The ends lost 2 bases at V and 0 bases at J; junction bases unmatched: 4.

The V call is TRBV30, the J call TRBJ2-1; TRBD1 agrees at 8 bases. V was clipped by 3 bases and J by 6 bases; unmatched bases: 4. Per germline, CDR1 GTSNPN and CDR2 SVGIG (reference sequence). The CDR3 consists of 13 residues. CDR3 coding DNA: TGTGCCTGGAGCGACAGGGGCTTCAATGAGCAGTTCTTC. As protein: CAWSDRGFNEQFF.

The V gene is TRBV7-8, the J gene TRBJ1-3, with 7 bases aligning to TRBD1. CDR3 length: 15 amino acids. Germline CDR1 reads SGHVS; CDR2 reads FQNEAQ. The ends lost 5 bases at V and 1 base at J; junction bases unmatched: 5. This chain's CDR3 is CASSVSGGSGNTIYF. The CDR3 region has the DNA TGTGCCAGCAGCGTCTCAGGGGGTTCTGGAAACACCATATATTTT.

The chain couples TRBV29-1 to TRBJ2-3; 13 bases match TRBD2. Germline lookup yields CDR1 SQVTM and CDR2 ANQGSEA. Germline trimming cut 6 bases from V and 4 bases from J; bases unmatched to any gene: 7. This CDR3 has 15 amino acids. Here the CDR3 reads CSVATSGGAADTQYF. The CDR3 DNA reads TGCAGCGTGGCAACTAGCGGGGGGGCGGCAGATACGCAGTATTTT.

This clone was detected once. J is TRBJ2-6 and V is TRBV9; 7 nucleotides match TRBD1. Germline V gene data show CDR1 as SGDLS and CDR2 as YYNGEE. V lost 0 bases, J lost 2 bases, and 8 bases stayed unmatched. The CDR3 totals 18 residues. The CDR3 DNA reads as TGTGCCAGCAGCGTAGCGAGAGGGGGCGGCCCTGGGGCCAACGTCCTGACTTTC. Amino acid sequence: CASSVARGGGPGANVLTF. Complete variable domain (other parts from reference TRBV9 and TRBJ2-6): DSGVTQTPKHLITATGQRVTLRCSPRSGDLSVYWYQQSLDQGLQFLIQYYNGEERAKGNILERFSAQQFPDLHSELNLSSLELGDSALYFCASSVARGGGPGANVLTFGAGSRLTVL.

The CDR3 nucleotides read TGTGCCAGCAGTGAAGCGCCAGGGGAGGGCACTGAAGCTTTCTTT. Translated, it gives CASSEAPGEGTEAFF. The rearrangement links TRBV6-1 to TRBJ1-1; the D gene is possibly TRBD1 (6 bases). With 0 bases removed from V and 4 bases from J, the gap between germline ends came to 12 bases. The CDR3 is 15 amino acids. The V gene's germline CDR1 is MNHNS and CDR2 SASEGT.

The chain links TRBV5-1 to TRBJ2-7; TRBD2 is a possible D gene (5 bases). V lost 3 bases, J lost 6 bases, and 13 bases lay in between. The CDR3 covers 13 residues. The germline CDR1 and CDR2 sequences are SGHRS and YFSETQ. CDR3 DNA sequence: TGCGCCAGCAGCTCCGCGGGTATGGCCGAGCAGTACTTC. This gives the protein CASSSAGMAEQYF.

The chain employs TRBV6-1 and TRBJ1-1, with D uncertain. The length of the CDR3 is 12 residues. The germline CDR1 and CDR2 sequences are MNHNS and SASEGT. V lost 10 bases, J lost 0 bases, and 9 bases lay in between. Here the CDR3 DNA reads TGTGCCACCTCAGACATGAACACTGAAGCTTTCTTT. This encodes CATSDMNTEAFF.

This chain's CDR3 is CASSPWDRDYTGELFF. The DNA of the CDR3 is TGCGCCAGCAGCCCGTGGGACAGAGATTACACCGGGGAGCTGTTTTTT. This rearrangement joins TRBV4-1 to TRBJ2-2; the match to TRBD1 covers 7 bases. Trimming at V came to 4 bases and at J to 3 bases, leaving 8 bases not matched to a gene. The CDR3 runs 16 residues. Germline assignment: CDR1 MGHRA and CDR2 YSYEKL.